This T cell receptor beta chain came from a study of T cell responses to AZD1222 COVID-19 vaccine. Here immunoSEQ multiplex PCR was the method, and the copy in TCRdb shows in-frame clones only, minus some. Altogether some 200,000 clones are present, 90% to 95% being singletons, with the ten largest covering 3.6%. Overall study results and limits: Seropositivity was recorded at baseline in only 6 or 7 AZD1222 recipients. Repertoire sampling occurred only after the peak T cell response. Clonal diversity may have been underestimated, and the donors were mostly white British, with more females than males. Nearly half of spike-specific TCRs reportedly go after variant regions that carry no mutations.

On this clone itself: Its antigen is unidentified.

CDR3 length: 12 residues. Between the trimmed V and J ends, which lost 6 bases and 6 bases, there was a span of 6 bases. Germline CDR1 and CDR2: LNHDA and SQIVND (reference sequence). The receptor was isolated from an adult who received the MenACWY meningococcal vaccine as a control. Here the sequenced sample was peripheral blood, taken 28 days after the second dose of the MenACWY control vaccine. This chain links TRBV19 with TRBJ1-6; no clear D gene. CDR3 region: CASRDGNSPLHF. DNA of the CDR3: TGTGCCAGTAGGGACGGTAATTCACCCCTCCACTTT.